This note documents a single T cell receptor (beta chain) sequence. Its antigen remains unidentified. The sample comes from a study of T cell repertoires in cytomegalovirus infection. General study results and limits: Clonotype analysis showed dominance of the ex vivo response by HLA-C-restricted CMV-specific TCR beta clonotypes. Carriage of CMV together with the relevant HLA was identifiable through cumulative public TCR beta family frequency.

MiXCR was run by TCRdb on the reads, yielding one entry per CDR3 protein. The sample yields more than 150,000 distinct CDR3 sequences, roughly 20% seen once. CDR1 SGHVS and CDR2 FNYEAQ come from the germline V gene. V lost 2 bases and J 5 bases, leaving 10 bases between the germline ends. The CDR3 length is 14 residues. The J gene is TRBJ2-1, the V gene TRBV7-6; D unclear. The receptor's source is a human donor in good health (CMV status not recorded). Some clones in this sample may be carry-over from other donors' samples. Sequenced: PBMCs. The CDR3 DNA follows: TGTGCCAGCAGCTTATGGCAGGCCGACAATGAGCAGTTCTTC. This encodes CASSLWQADNEQFF.